The T cell receptor beta chain described here comes from a study of blood T cell repertoires in COVID-19. Study-wide context: COVID-19 samples from acute and convalescent phases originated in the United States, Italy and Spain. PBMCs, B-cell-depleted T cells, or T cells were the source of the cDNA or gDNA that made up the material.

The CDR3 contains 15 residues. The V segment lost 0 bases and the J segment 4 bases; nucleotides outside the gene matches: 4. In germline, CDR1 is SGDLS, CDR2 YYNGEE. Sequencing was performed with immunoSEQ multiplex PCR; in TCRdb, only in-frame clones are kept and a portion is missing. The table shows roughly 460,000 clones, with roughly 90% occurring only once. The material sequenced was peripheral blood. This TCR was sampled from a man aged 18 to 30 with COVID-19, enrolled during active disease. J is TRBJ2-1 and V is TRBV9; 7 nucleotides line up with TRBD2. The CDR3 nucleotides are TGTGCCAGCAGCGTAGGGGCTAGCGGATACAATGAGCAGTTCTTC. Amino acid sequence: CASSVGASGYNEQFF. The variable domain in full, with the rest retrieved from reference TRBV9 and TRBJ2-1, is DSGVTQTPKHLITATGQRVTLRCSPRSGDLSVYWYQQSLDQGLQFLIQYYNGEERAKGNILERFSAQQFPDLHSELNLSSLELGDSALYFCASSVGASGYNEQFFGPGTRLTVL.